Following are 12 T cell receptor beta chains from one sample sequenced in a study of response to subunit inactivated influenza vaccine. TCRdb fed the RT-PCR reads into MiXCR, producing one record per CDR3 protein. This sample has about 780,000 distinct CDR3 sequences; about a fifth occur once, and the top ten carry approximately 11%. The sample here was PBMCs from blood, taken around 5 days after vaccination. The receptors shown here come from a man aged 50-59 years who received an inactivated influenza vaccine.

The rearrangement links TRBV12-3 or TRBV12-4 to TRBJ1-4; 11 nucleotides align to TRBD1. V lost 4 bases to trimming and J lost 8 bases; unmatched junction nucleotides: 9. The CDR3 consists of 16 residues. The CDR3 loop reads CASSSSSDRGREKLFF. The CDR3 nucleotides read TGTGCCAGCAGTTCATCTTCGGACAGGGGGCGGGAAAAACTGTTTTTT.

Only a few counts were recorded for this clonotype. This chain links TRBV12-3 or TRBV12-4 with TRBJ2-1; D possibly matches TRBD1 or TRBD2 (6 bases each). CDR3 length: 13 amino acids. V was cut by 8 bases and J by 4 bases, with 12 bases left in between. CDR3: CASGGPAYNEQFF. CDR3 nucleotide sequence: TGTGCCAGCGGGGGGCCGGCTTACAATGAGCAGTTCTTC.

This clonotype came up a few times. The V gene is TRBV20-1, the J gene TRBJ1-3; unclear D gene. The CDR3 has 13 residues. Germline values: CDR1 DFQATT, CDR2 SNEGSKA (reference sequence). Trimming cost V 5 bases and J 1 base, with 9 bases left between them. As DNA, the CDR3 is TGCAGTGCTCTCCGGACGTCTGGAAACACCATATATTTT. It encodes CSALRTSGNTIYF.

This rearrangement joins TRBV20-1 to TRBJ2-3; 12 bases match TRBD2. Germline V gene sequence: CDR1 DFQATT, CDR2 SNEGSKA (reference sequence). This CDR3 is built from 15 residues. The junction had 8 bases not matched to a gene; V was cut back by 6 bases and J by 4 bases. The CDR3 nucleotides are TGCAGTGCCCTAAGGACTAGCGGGACCCCAGATACGCAGTATTTT. It translates to CSALRTSGTPDTQYF.

This clonotype has more than one count but fewer than ten. The V gene is TRBV9, the J gene TRBJ2-7, with D perhaps TRBD2 (6 bases). V lost 4 bases, J lost 5 bases, and 13 bases lay in between. Germline V lookup: CDR1 SGDLS, CDR2 YYNGEE. The CDR3 length is 13 residues. DNA of the CDR3: TGTGCCAGCAGCTCGTCTGGGAGGCACGAGCAGTACTTC. It codes for CASSSSGRHEQYF.

This clonotype was counted a single time. The chain combines TRBV11-2 with TRBJ2-7, with D tentatively TRBD1 or TRBD2 (6 bases each). Trimming pared 3 bases from V and 7 bases from J, leaving 13 bases between. The CDR3 is made up of 13 amino acids. CDR1 and CDR2 (germline): SGHAT, FQNNGV. The CDR3 DNA sequence: TGTGCCAGCAGCTTTGGGGGGCTGCGAGAGCAGTACTTC. Amino acid sequence: CASSFGGLREQYF.

This clonotype was detected a few times. The chain is built from TRBV20-1 and TRBJ2-2; 7 positions agree with TRBD1. The CDR3 length is 14 residues. V dropped 6 bases and J dropped 1; count of bases not matched to a gene: 5. The germline V gene has CDR1 DFQATT and CDR2 SNEGSKA (reference sequence). The CDR3 nucleotides are TGCAGTGCAAAGGACAGGATGAACACCGGGGAGCTGTTTTTT. Its protein is CSAKDRMNTGELFF.

This clonotype has more than one count but fewer than ten. Here the CDR3 DNA reads TGTGCCAGCTCGGACCCGCCAAACACAGATACGCAGTATTTT. Translated, it gives CASSDPPNTDTQYF. The chain joins TRBV6-1 to TRBJ2-3; D is unclear. The CDR3 covers 14 residues. V shed 8 bases and J shed 2 bases, with 14 bases lying between them. Germline V CDR1 and CDR2: MNHNS, SASEGT.

This clonotype has more than one count but fewer than ten. The chain recombines TRBV6-2 or TRBV6-3 with TRBJ2-3; 14 bases fit TRBD2. The CDR3 length is 14 residues. Germline assignment: CDR1 MNHEY and CDR2 SVGEGT. J lost 9 bases, V lost 5 bases, and 4 bases had no gene match. The DNA of the CDR3 is TGTGCCAGCAGTCCGGGACTAGCGGGAGCAACGCAGTATTTT. Amino acids: CASSPGLAGATQYF.

The CDR3 loop is CASSVGTLGYEQYF. The CDR3 DNA reads TGTGCCAGCAGCGTAGGCACCTTAGGTTACGAGCAGTACTTC. This chain links TRBV9 with TRBJ2-7; D uncertain. This CDR3 region has 14 residues. Trimming cost V 0 bases and J 4 bases, with 11 bases left between them. Germline values: CDR1 SGDLS, CDR2 YYNGEE.

This clonotype was observed a handful of times. This chain uses TRBV5-6 with TRBJ2-7; D remains unclear. Trimming removed 1 base at V and 4 bases at J, with 9 bases between. The CDR3 totals 13 residues. CDR1 and CDR2 from the germline V gene are SGHDT and YYEEEE. This CDR3 reads CASSLFPVYEQYF. The CDR3 DNA reads TGTGCCAGCAGCTTGTTCCCAGTTTACGAGCAGTACTTC.

The chain carries TRBV20-1 and TRBJ2-1, with 7 bases fitting TRBD2. Per germline, CDR1 DFQATT and CDR2 SNEGSKA (reference sequence). This CDR3 spans 18 amino acids. The V segment lost 1 base and the J segment 6 bases; nucleotides outside the gene matches: 18. The CDR3 spells CSARGLAEVVPLGNEQFF. The CDR3 region has the DNA TGCAGTGCTAGAGGACTAGCTGAAGTAGTTCCTTTAGGCAATGAGCAGTTCTTC.